This T cell receptor beta chain was sequenced during a study of T cells in Graves' hyperthyroidism and ophthalmopathy. Broader study findings: Median prediction lead before ophthalmopathy onset was about 6.5 months with the model.

It was RNA transcripts that yielded the amplified TCR beta CDR3 regions. HTBI primers were the set used in a first-round RT-PCR of the TCR CDR3. MiXCR, run by TCRdb on the multiplex PCR reads, gives a single entry per CDR3 protein. This table has around 570,000 distinct CDR3 sequences, just under 20% appearing once. This clonotype was seen only a few times. Its target is not known. CDR1 is GTSNPN and CDR2 is SVGIG in the germline V gene (reference sequence). This CDR3 contains 14 residues. Trimming removed 0 bases at V and 7 bases at J, with 10 bases between. Sequenced: blood. The rearrangement uses TRBV30 and TRBJ1-6; no clear D. This TCR came from a man aged 35 to 55 with Graves' ophthalmopathy. The DNA for the CDR3 is TGTGCCTGGAGTGTATTCGGGTTCAATTCACCCCTCCACTTT. It is translated as CAWSVFGFNSPLHF.